This TCR beta chain was identified in a study of cytomegalovirus exposure and HLA in healthy donors. About the research overall: Findings of an earlier analysis included more than 90 million unique TCR beta sequences from roughly 180 million T cells.

The PCR used 60 Vbeta and 13 Jbeta primers. The protocol was immunoSEQ multiplex PCR, while the TCRdb copy is restricted to in-frame clones and leaves out a portion. The table lists under 150,000 clones, around 80% of them singletons. Germline lookup yields CDR1 SGHNT and CDR2 YYREEE (reference sequence). With 0 bases removed from V and 3 bases from J, the gap between germline ends came to 7 bases. This CDR3 region has 14 residues. This clone has just one count. This receptor was taken from a man in his thirties or forties in good health and CMV-seronegative. The sequenced material came from PBMCs. The rearrangement links TRBV5-4 to TRBJ1-5, with D uncertain. The CDR3 loop reads CASSLAGNNQPQHF. Here the CDR3 DNA reads TGTGCCAGCAGCTTGGCGGGGAACAATCAGCCCCAGCATTTT.